The 28 T cell receptor beta chains listed next were all sequenced from one sample in a study of cytomegalovirus exposure and HLA in healthy donors. Primers: 60 Vbeta forward and 13 Jbeta reverse. Data came from immunoSEQ multiplex PCR; TCRdb stores just in-frame clones and leaves some out. The table shows roughly 200,000 clones, with just over 75% occurring only once. Sequenced input: PBMCs. The receptors were sampled from a woman aged 60 to 75 in good health and CMV-seropositive.

V gene TRBV7-2 combines with J gene TRBJ2-3; possible D gene TRBD1, 7 bases. The V and J ends lost 7 bases and 2 bases respectively, with 10 bases between them. The CDR3 is 13 residues long. Germline V gene data show CDR1 as SGHTA and CDR2 as FQGNSA. CDR3 in amino acids: CASTRGDTDTQYF. The CDR3 nucleotides are TGTGCCAGCACCAGGGGGGACACAGATACGCAGTATTTT.

The chain uses TRBV5-6 and TRBJ2-5; 7 bases are shared with TRBD2. The closer fit of TRBJ2-7 to the DNA end suggests the J call may be wrong. CDR3 length: 14 residues. The germline V gene encodes CDR1 SGHDT and CDR2 YYEEEE. Here the CDR3 reads CASTPGGGRIEQYF. The CDR3 coding sequence is TGTGCCAGCACCCCCGGCGGGGGAAGAATCGAGCAGTACTTC.

This clone was seen once. The chain joins TRBV28 to TRBJ1-4; D may be TRBD1 (6 bases). The germline V gene encodes CDR1 MDHEN and CDR2 SYDVKM. Trimming removed 4 bases at V and 10 bases at J, with 10 bases between. This CDR3 comprises 12 residues. In DNA, the CDR3 is TGTGCCAGCAGTTCTCCCAGGGGAAAACTGTTTTTT. It codes for CASSSPRGKLFF.

The chain employs TRBV27 and TRBJ1-4, with D possibly TRBD1 on 5 matching bases. The CDR3 sequence is 15 residues long. Germline V gene sequence: CDR1 MNHEY, CDR2 SMNVEV (reference sequence). Trimming removed 6 bases at V and 4 bases at J, with 15 bases between. The CDR3 loop reads CASRTFWGGNEKLFF. DNA for the CDR3: TGTGCCAGCAGAACATTTTGGGGGGGTAATGAAAAACTGTTTTTT.

The gene calls are TRBV19 and TRBJ2-7, with D tentatively TRBD2 (5 bases). CDR3 length equals 13 residues. The V gene's germline CDR1 is LNHDA and CDR2 SQIVND (reference sequence). V was cut by 4 bases and J by 2 bases, with 9 bases left in between. The CDR3 sequence is CASSRREAYEQYF. The DNA of the CDR3 is TGTGCCAGTAGTAGACGGGAAGCCTACGAGCAGTACTTC.

V gene TRBV5-1 combines with J gene TRBJ2-3; no firm D call. Germline-derived CDR1 and CDR2 are SGHRS and YFSETQ. The V end was cut by 6 bases, the J end by 3 bases, with 8 bases between. This CDR3 has 12 amino acids. The DNA for the CDR3 is TGCGCCAGCACCCCAGGTACAGATACGCAGTATTTT. This sequence encodes CASTPGTDTQYF. The full variable domain, in which reference TRBV5-1 and TRBJ2-3 provide the parts outside the CDR3, is KAGVTQTPRYLIKTRGQQVTLSCSPISGHRSVSWYQQTPGQGLQFLFEYFSETQRNKGNFPGRFSGRQFSNSRSEMNVSTLELGDSALYLCASTPGTDTQYFGPGTRLTVL.

The V and J genes are TRBV11-2 and TRBJ2-1, with 7 bases fitting TRBD2. After removal of 3 bases from V and 3 bases from J, the junction contained 5 bases not matched to a gene. The CDR3 runs 15 residues. Germline-derived CDR1 and CDR2 are SGHAT and FQNNGV. CDR3 nucleotide sequence: TGTGCCAGCAGCTTTGGACTAGAGGTCTACAATGAGCAGTTCTTC. Its protein is CASSFGLEVYNEQFF.

The rearrangement links TRBV11-2 to TRBJ1-4; D remains unclear. Trimming left V 5 bases short and J 8 bases short, with 12 bases between. CDR1 and CDR2 from the germline V gene are SGHAT and FQNNGV. The CDR3 contains 13 residues. The CDR3 is CASSPLTWEKLFF. DNA of the CDR3: TGTGCCAGCAGCCCTCTAACCTGGGAAAAACTGTTTTTT.

The chain links TRBV6-1 to TRBJ1-1; 9 nucleotides align to TRBD1. The CDR3 covers 13 residues. Per the germline V gene, CDR1 is MNHNS and CDR2 is SASEGT. Trimming cost V 7 bases and J 6 bases; bases outside gene matches: 6. CDR3 sequence: CASIRQGGAEAFF. Here the CDR3 DNA reads TGTGCCAGCATAAGACAGGGGGGGGCTGAAGCTTTCTTT.

This sequence joins TRBV19 and TRBJ2-1; 12 bases agree with TRBD2. Per the germline V gene, CDR1 is LNHDA and CDR2 is SQIVND (reference sequence). This CDR3 contains 22 residues. V was clipped by 1 base and J by 9 bases; unmatched bases: 25. The CDR3 loop reads CASSIAQPSFWGLAGGPGEQFF. The DNA of the CDR3 is TGTGCCAGTAGTATAGCCCAGCCAAGCTTCTGGGGCCTAGCGGGAGGGCCGGGTGAGCAGTTCTTC.

The chain combines TRBV7-3 with TRBJ2-5; a possible D gene is TRBD1 (5 bases). Germline CDR1 SGHTA, CDR2 FQGTGA. The CDR3 extends over 14 amino acids. Trimming removed 2 bases from V and 5 bases from J, with 12 bases in between. The CDR3 is CASSLVPGRETQYF. CDR3 bases: TGTGCCAGCAGCTTAGTTCCAGGGCGGGAGACCCAGTACTTC.

This chain joins TRBV19 and TRBJ1-1; 7 positions match TRBD1. Trimming took 9 bases from V and 1 from J; bases not matched to a gene: 8. The CDR3 covers 14 residues. Germline loops: CDR1 LNHDA, CDR2 SQIVND (reference sequence). CDR3 protein: CASLTGTANTEAFF. Here the CDR3 DNA reads TGTGCCAGCCTTACCGGGACAGCGAACACTGAAGCTTTCTTT.

CDR3 in DNA: TGCGCCAGCAGCTTGGTTCCATCGAGCTCTGGGGCCAACGTCCTGACTTTC. Protein: CASSLVPSSSGANVLTF. The J gene is TRBJ2-6, the V gene TRBV5-1, with D unclear. CDR3 length: 17 residues. CDR1 is SGHRS and CDR2 is YFSETQ in the germline V gene. V lost 0 bases and J 0 bases, leaving 10 bases between the germline ends.

This clone was seen more than once but under ten times. The genes are TRBV5-4 and TRBJ2-1; D ambiguous. The germline V gene encodes CDR1 SGHNT and CDR2 YYREEE (reference sequence). V lost 0 bases, J lost 0 bases, and 7 bases lay in between. CDR3 length equals 15 residues. The CDR3 bases are TGTGCCAGCAGCTTGGGGCAGGCCTCCTACAATGAGCAGTTCTTC. This sequence encodes CASSLGQASYNEQFF.

This clone showed up just once. This chain links TRBV28 with TRBJ1-5; TRBD1 aligns across 7 bases. The V gene's germline CDR1 is MDHEN and CDR2 SYDVKM. The CDR3 spans 15 residues. The V and J ends lost 6 bases and 3 bases, in that order; junction bases with no gene match: 8. This chain's CDR3 is CASRSGGPNNQPQHF. Here the CDR3 DNA reads TGTGCCAGCAGATCAGGGGGTCCTAACAATCAGCCCCAGCATTTT.

The chain links TRBV13 to TRBJ1-4, with D uncertain. V was pared by 5 bases and J by 5 bases, with 12 bases between. CDR1 PRHDT and CDR2 FYEKMQ come from the germline V gene (reference sequence). CDR3 length: 14 residues. The CDR3 region has the DNA TGTGCCAGCAGCGGAGCCACCCAAAATGAAAAACTGTTTTTT. It codes for CASSGATQNEKLFF.

The J gene is TRBJ1-1, the V gene TRBV6-1, with D unclear. This CDR3 has 16 amino acids. Germline V CDR1 and CDR2: MNHNS, SASEGT. V was pared by 2 bases and J by 1 base, with 14 bases between. CDR3 sequence (DNA): TGTGCCAGCAGTGAATCCTTTGTAATCAGGAACACTGAAGCTTTCTTT. This sequence encodes CASSESFVIRNTEAFF.

V is TRBV19 and J is TRBJ2-7; 8 positions agree with TRBD1. Germline V gene sequence: CDR1 LNHDA, CDR2 SQIVND (reference sequence). The trim removed 3 bases at V and 6 bases at J, leaving 4 bases unmatched. This CDR3 contains 13 residues. The CDR3 spells CASSMTGEGEQYF. CDR3 sequence (DNA): TGTGCCAGTAGTATGACAGGGGAAGGCGAGCAGTACTTC.

This clone was found once. The chain joins TRBV19 to TRBJ1-2; no reliable D call. The CDR3 runs 14 residues. Trimming cost V 2 bases and J 4 bases, with 11 bases left between them. Germline values: CDR1 LNHDA, CDR2 SQIVND (reference sequence). This chain's CDR3 is CASSIQERGYGYTF. CDR3 sequence (DNA): TGTGCCAGTAGTATACAGGAACGGGGCTATGGCTACACCTTC.

This clone appeared a single time. The chain joins TRBV5-1 to TRBJ2-3; 7 bases map to TRBD1. There are 14 residues in the CDR3. V was clipped by 2 bases and J by 3 bases; unmatched bases: 3. Germline lookup yields CDR1 SGHRS and CDR2 YFSETQ. The CDR3 protein is CASSFGQETDTQYF. CDR3 DNA sequence: TGCGCCAGCAGCTTCGGACAGGAGACAGATACGCAGTATTTT.

The chain combines TRBV6-6 with TRBJ2-7, with no clear D. Germline assignment: CDR1 MNHNY and CDR2 SVGAGI (reference sequence). The CDR3 has 15 amino acids. V lost 6 bases and J 0 bases, leaving 15 bases between the germline ends. CDR3 amino acids: CASRTTRLSSYEQYF. The CDR3 bases are TGTGCCAGCAGAACGACGAGGCTAAGCTCCTACGAGCAGTACTTC.

The rearrangement links TRBV5-1 to TRBJ2-7, with 10 bases identical to TRBD1. Germline CDR1 SGHRS, CDR2 YFSETQ. V lost 5 bases, J lost 5 bases, and 13 bases stayed unmatched. The CDR3 is 16 amino acids. The CDR3 DNA reads TGCGCCAGCAGACATGTCCCCGGGACAGGGGCCGACGAGCAGTACTTC. It specifies CASRHVPGTGADEQYF.

The V and J genes are TRBV7-9 and TRBJ1-2; TRBD1 aligns across 12 bases. CDR1 is SEHNR and CDR2 is FQNEAQ in the germline V gene (reference sequence). The CDR3 contains 17 residues. Trimming took 5 bases from V and 2 from J; bases not matched to a gene: 9. CDR3 nucleotides: TGTGCCAGCAGCCCATTGGAGGGGACAGGGGGCAACTATGGCTACACCTTC. Protein sequence: CASSPLEGTGGNYGYTF.

The chain uses TRBV5-6 and TRBJ2-1; 8 bases line up with TRBD2. Germline trimming cut 1 base from V and 6 bases from J; bases unmatched to any gene: 6. Germline V CDR1 and CDR2: SGHDT, YYEEEE. The length of the CDR3 is 15 residues. Here the CDR3 DNA reads TGTGCCAGCAGCTTGAGCGGGGGAGTACTCAATGAGCAGTTCTTC. Translated: CASSLSGGVLNEQFF.

This sequence joins TRBV29-1 and TRBJ2-7; 14 nucleotides agree with TRBD2. The V gene end was trimmed by 6 bases and the J gene end by 6 bases; junction bases not matched to a gene: 4. This CDR3 comprises 13 residues. Germline V gene data show CDR1 as SQVTM and CDR2 as ANQGSEA. CDR3 in amino acids: CSVGTSGSREQYF. The CDR3 nucleotides read TGCAGCGTGGGGACTAGCGGGAGTCGCGAGCAGTACTTC.

The genes are TRBV30 and TRBJ2-5, with 9 positions matching TRBD1. Germline V lookup: CDR1 GTSNPN, CDR2 SVGIG (reference sequence). The length of the CDR3 is 14 residues. V gave up 1 base and J gave up 11 bases; unmatched junction bases: 11. In DNA form, the CDR3 reads TGTGCCTGGAGTGAAGGTGGGACAGGGAGTCGGCAGTACTTC. Translated: CAWSEGGTGSRQYF.

This clone appeared once. This chain joins TRBV18 and TRBJ2-5; D gene uncertain. V lost 1 base, J lost 3 bases, and 3 bases lay in between. The germline gives CDR1 KGHSH, CDR2 LQKENI. The CDR3 runs 12 residues. The CDR3 is CASSPLKETQYF. The CDR3 nucleotides read TGTGCCAGCTCACCACTAAAAGAGACCCAGTACTTC.

The genes are TRBV5-6 and TRBJ1-1; 8 bases fit TRBD1. J lost 6 bases, V lost 1 base, and 8 bases had no gene match. This CDR3 spans 15 amino acids. CDR1 and CDR2 from the germline V gene are SGHDT and YYEEEE. The CDR3 here is CASSLIGQGFPEAFF. The CDR3 DNA reads as TGTGCCAGCAGCTTGATCGGACAGGGATTTCCTGAAGCTTTCTTT. Using reference TRBV5-6 and TRBJ1-1 for the parts outside the CDR3, the full variable domain is DAGVTQSPTHLIKTRGQQVTLRCSPKSGHDTVSWYQQALGQGPQFIFQYYEEEERQRGNFPDRFSGHQFPNYSSELNVNALLLGDSALYLCASSLIGQGFPEAFFGQGTRLTVV.